This note documents a single T cell receptor beta chain sequence. Its antigen is not identified. Data came from immunoSEQ multiplex PCR; TCRdb stores just in-frame clones and leaves some out. This table holds approximately 110,000 clones, roughly 88% found once. This sample is drawn from a study of T cell responses to AZD1222 COVID-19 vaccine. Study-wide background: Both about-4-week and about-12-week second-dose recipients were combined. Study-wide findings and caveats: No repertoire was sampled before or during the peak T cell response, only after it. CD4 TCRs covered the whole spike, strongest at regions 160-218 and 743-854. Donors in the cohort were predominantly white British and more often female, and clonal diversity was possibly underestimated.

CDR1 is MDHEN, CDR2 SYDVKM, per germline. V was pared by 7 bases and J by 4 bases, with 8 bases of the junction left unmatched. This CDR3 comprises 15 residues. The rearrangement joins TRBV28 to TRBJ2-1; 9 nucleotides match TRBD1. This clonotype was sampled from an adult in good health. The specimen comprised peripheral blood, sampled on day 0 of AZD1222 vaccination. The chain's CDR3 is CASTPGTGSYNEQFF. CDR3 in DNA: TGTGCCAGCACCCCAGGGACAGGGTCATACAATGAGCAGTTCTTC.